This TCR beta chain was sequenced in a study of monozygotic twins with inflammatory bowel disease (dated by TCRdb to the late 2010s). The study in broad terms: A total of 28 monozygotic twin pairs were included in the full study, comprising nine German pairs (four IBD-concordant, five IBD-discordant) and 19 IBD-discordant Danish pairs. Disease-associated traits were sought mainly through comparisons between IBD patients and their genetically identical healthy co-twins within discordant pairs. Each individual had, on average, about 151 000 unique TCRalpha sequences and 181 000 unique TCRbeta sequences available for analysis. The paper as a whole reports these results and caveats: Different T cell subtypes could not be distinguished in the analysis. The results gave no support for a single strong signal or clonotype linked to IBD. Compared with healthy twins, IBD patients had fewer clonotypes in common with other individuals, a difference most pronounced in patients showing signs of disease activity. TCRbeta repertoire diversity, by inverse Simpson index, was decreased in IBD patients compared with their healthy co-twins. Because patients were on differing immunosuppressive treatments, the repertoires may have picked up extra background noise and inter-individual variability. No difference in repertoire similarity was observed between concordant and discordant twins, possibly owing to limited statistical power.

The library was generated by 5' RACE. For each TCR library, 3,500 to 4,500 ng of total RNA was used. For each sample, cDNA synthesis was carried out in eight separate reactions using SMARTScribe reverse transcriptase. During cDNA synthesis, template switching introduced unique molecular identifiers that contained a 6-nucleotide sample barcode. TCRalpha and TCRbeta cDNA was amplified by two nested PCRs of approximately 16 and 10 cycles, with bead purification after each PCR. Before amplification, the cDNA was both treated with uracil DNA-glycosylase and purified with the QIAquick PCR purification kit. The second PCR added Illumina TruSeq-compatible adapters along with sample-specific barcodes. TapeStation and Qubit were used to check library quality and concentration, and 5 to 6 ng of each library went into the pool. Pooled libraries were sequenced on an Illumina HiSeq2500 single-index Rapid Run with 2 x 100 bp reads and custom sequencing primers. The original pipeline was this. MiGEC version 1.2.6 was used for UMI-based consensus assembly, which corrected PCR and sequencing errors. MiXCR version 2.1.1 was used to carry out V(D)J alignment, clonotype assembly and CDR3 extraction. To normalise gene usage, clonotype sharing and MAIT/NKT TCR abundance, the top 1000, 10 000 and 20 000 clonotypes in each sample were analysed. After downsampling to 27 000 UMIs, diversity was calculated as the inverse Simpson index using the vegan R package. Paired Mann-Whitney U tests were applied to discordant twin pairs, with Benjamini-Hochberg correction for multiple testing. TCRdb reprocessed the reads and provides one entry for every CDR3 protein sequence; no DNA is given. The V and J calls and clone size come from TCRdb's table, not from the authors' own analysis. The sample table holds about 85,000 distinct CDR3 sequences. Together, the top ten hold 6.5% to 9% of the sample.

To note about this clonotype: This clone's antigen is unknown.

Looking up the germline V gene yields CDR1 SGHRS and CDR2 YFSETQ. From its cysteine to its phenylalanine, the CDR3 spans 15 amino acids. Only the protein sequence is given. An approximately 2.5 ml peripheral blood sample was drawn into PAXgene tubes per donor and stored at -80°C. Without T cell sorting, total RNA was isolated from whole blood using the PAXgene blood miRNA kit on an automated QIAcube. Deep TCRalpha and TCRbeta repertoire profiling with unique molecular barcoding was performed on peripheral blood of monozygotic twin pairs concordant or discordant for inflammatory bowel disease. Smoking habits were recorded for all twin pairs, with individuals classified as current, former or never smokers.

The sequence links TRBV5-1 to TRBJ2-1; TCRdb lists TRBD1, though no DNA is available to test this call. The source of this sequence is a human donor with ulcerative colitis or Crohn's disease, or a healthy co-twin of an affected twin (not recorded which). Sample: blood. The CDR3 loop reads CASSRPGGRDNEQFF. The reference TRBV5-1 and TRBJ2-1 proteins fill in what lies around the CDR3, so the full variable domain reads KAGVTQTPRYLIKTRGQQVTLSCSPISGHRSVSWYQQTPGQGLQFLFEYFSETQRNKGNFPGRFSGRQFSNSRSEMNVSTLELGDSALYLCASSRPGGRDNEQFFGPGTRLTVL.